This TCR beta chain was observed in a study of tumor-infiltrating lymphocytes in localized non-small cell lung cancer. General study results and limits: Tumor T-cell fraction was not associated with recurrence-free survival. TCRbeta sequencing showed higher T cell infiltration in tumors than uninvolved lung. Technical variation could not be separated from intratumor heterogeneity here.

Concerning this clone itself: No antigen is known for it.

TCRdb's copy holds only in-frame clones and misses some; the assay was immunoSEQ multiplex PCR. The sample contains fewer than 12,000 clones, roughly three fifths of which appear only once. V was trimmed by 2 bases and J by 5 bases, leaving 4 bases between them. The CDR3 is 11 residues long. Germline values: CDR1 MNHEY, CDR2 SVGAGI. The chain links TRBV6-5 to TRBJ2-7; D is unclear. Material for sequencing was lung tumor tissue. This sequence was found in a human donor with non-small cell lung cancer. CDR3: CASSYINEQYF. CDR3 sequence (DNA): TGTGCCAGCAGTTACATCAACGAGCAGTACTTC.